This T cell receptor (beta chain) came from a study of T cells in Graves' hyperthyroidism and ophthalmopathy. Study-level findings and limits: Ophthalmopathy could be told apart from stable hyperthyroidism with a 13 V-J model. The model anticipated ophthalmopathy a median approximately 6.7 months pre-onset.

Per the germline V gene, CDR1 is SGHTA and CDR2 is FQGNSA. The CDR3 sequence is 12 residues long. V was trimmed by 3 bases and J by 11 bases, leaving 13 bases between them. The diagnostic basis comprised clinical symptoms, serum thyroxine and TRAb, thyroid ultrasound and orbital computed tomography. At least ten counts were recorded for this clonotype. Its antigen is undetermined. Regions amplified from RNA transcripts were the TCR beta CDR3 regions. In the first-round RT-PCR of the TCR CDR3, the HTBI primer set was used. A single record per CDR3 protein comes from TCRdb applying MiXCR to the multiplex PCR reads. The data show around 420,000 distinct CDR3 sequences, 15% to 18% seen once.

The chain couples TRBV7-2 to TRBJ2-5, with D possibly being TRBD2 (5 bases). This TCR derives from a woman under 30 with Graves' hyperthyroidism. The material sequenced was blood. CDR3 residues: CASSFEGRIQYF. The CDR3, as DNA: TGTGCCAGCAGCTTCGAGGGAAGGATTCAGTACTTC.